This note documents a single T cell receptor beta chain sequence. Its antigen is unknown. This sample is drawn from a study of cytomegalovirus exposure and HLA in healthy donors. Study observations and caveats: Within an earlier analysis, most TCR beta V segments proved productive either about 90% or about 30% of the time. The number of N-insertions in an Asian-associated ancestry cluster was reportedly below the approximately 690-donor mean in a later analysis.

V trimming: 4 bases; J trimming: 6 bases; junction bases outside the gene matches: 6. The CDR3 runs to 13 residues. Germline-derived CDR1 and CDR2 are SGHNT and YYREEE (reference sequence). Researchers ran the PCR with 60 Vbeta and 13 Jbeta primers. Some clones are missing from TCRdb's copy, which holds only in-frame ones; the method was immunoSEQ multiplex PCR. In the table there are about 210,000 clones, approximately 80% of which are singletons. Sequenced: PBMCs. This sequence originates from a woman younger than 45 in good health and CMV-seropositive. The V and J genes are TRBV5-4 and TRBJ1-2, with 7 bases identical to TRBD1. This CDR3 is CASSTIRGDGYTF. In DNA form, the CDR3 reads TGTGCCAGCAGCACTATCAGGGGGGATGGCTACACCTTC.